This T cell receptor beta chain was obtained from a study of Ad26.COV2.S vaccination and SARS-CoV-2 variants. Study information: Donor participated within the Ad26.COV2.S arm of the COV1001 trial. The authors gave Ad26.COV2.S intramuscularly, either once or twice 56 days apart. Study-wide results and limits: It was reported that spike-specific CD8+ and CD4+ T cell responses were substantially broad after vaccination.

The repertoire was sequenced with immunoSEQ multiplex PCR; TCRdb's copy has only in-frame clones and lacks some. The profile shows around 340,000 clones, 88% of them singletons. As for this clone: The antigen is undetermined.

V lost 5 bases to trimming and J lost 5 bases, with 9 bases between them. The CDR3 sequence is 12 residues long. The treatment denotes: 15 to 20 received Ad26.COV2.S at low or high dose, single or two shots; 5 received placebo; per-sample allocation not given. After the first vaccine or placebo injection, samples were drawn on day 63. Immunization relied on an Ad26 vector, which expressed Wuhan-strain SARS-CoV-2 spike. The sequence was obtained from a person between 18 and 60 years old who received the Ad26.COV2.S COVID-19 vaccine or a placebo. The rearrangement joins TRBV12-3 or TRBV12-4 to TRBJ1-1; possibly TRBD1 for D (5 bases). The sample consisted of peripheral blood, taken in a trial of Ad26.COV2.S vaccine versus placebo. CDR3 region: CASSLGRTEAFF. CDR3 nucleotide sequence: TGTGCCAGCAGTCTGGGACGTACTGAAGCTTTCTTT.